A single T cell receptor (beta chain) is shown here with its context. The antigen is undetermined. V gave up 5 bases and J gave up 5 bases; unmatched junction bases: 2. The CDR3 sequence is 13 residues long. Germline lookup yields CDR1 KGHSH and CDR2 LQKENI. The data originate from a study of radiotherapy plus CTLA-4 blockade in lung cancer. About the study: There were objective responses in 15% to 20% of patients, and 31% had disease control.

Here immunoSEQ multiplex PCR was the method, and the copy in TCRdb shows in-frame clones only, minus some. The data contain approximately 77,000 clones, about 80% of them singletons. Notes on the study in general: In blood, tumor-derived TCR clones expanded after radiotherapy plus ipilimumab. Early blood T cell clone changes and increased post-radiation serum interferon-beta were reportedly the strongest response predictors.

It was focal radiation plus CTLA-4 blockade with ipilimumab that patients with chemo-refractory metastatic non-small-cell lung cancer received. The sequenced sample was peripheral blood, obtained from a patient treated with radiotherapy plus ipilimumab. The source of this sequence is a human donor with non-small cell lung cancer who had stable disease on radiotherapy plus ipilimumab. This rearrangement joins TRBV18 to TRBJ1-2; 10 bases fit TRBD1. CDR3 DNA: TGTGCCAGCTCAATGGGACAGGGGTATGGCTACACCTTC. Its protein product is CASSMGQGYGYTF.